This T cell receptor beta chain stems from a study of blood T cells in healthy people across ages. Study-wide results and caveats: Older individuals had lower TCR beta diversity per million T cells (the decline was roughly linear). Estimates of diversity drawn from one million T cells were considered underestimates.

Russia was home to the donors, healthy Caucasian individuals aged about 6 to 90. With regard to this clonotype: Its antigen is unidentified.

Germline assignment: CDR1 SGHDT and CDR2 YYEEEE. This CDR3 spans 15 amino acids. A second PCR of roughly 7 to 11 cycles used a sample-barcoded 5' primer and a J-beta primer mix. One entry per CDR3 protein results from TCRdb running MiXCR on the 5' RACE reads. The top ten hold about 20% of the sample, which has about 720,000 distinct CDR3 sequences, around a fifth seen once. The chain recombines TRBV5-6 with TRBJ2-5; 7 bases align to TRBD1. The DNA matches TRBJ2-7 better at its end, which makes the J call doubtful. This clonotype originated in a man between 65 and 85 years old in good health. Sequencing input: blood. This CDR3 is CASSLIGQAAYEQYF. The CDR3, as DNA: TGTGCCAGCAGCTTGATCGGACAGGCAGCCTACGAGCAGTACTTC.